A selection of T cell receptor beta chains follows, all from one sample in a study of radiation and T cells in renal cell carcinoma. TCRdb's copy holds only in-frame clones and misses some; the assay was immunoSEQ multiplex PCR. Here the sample spans 130,000 or so clones, 70% to 90% being singletons. Here the sequenced sample was blood, taken from a patient whose treatment included radiotherapy and nephrectomy. The receptors were sampled from a woman aged 45-65 years with renal cell carcinoma. Both conserved end residues are part of each CDR3.

TRBJ1-5 | 18 | TRBV11-2 | CASSLRTTTVYSNQPQHF
TRBJ2-7 | 18 | TRBV27 | CASSLSRIAGLPSYEQYF
TRBJ1-4 | 16 | TRBV19 | CASRGTSAATNEKLFF
TRBJ2-1 | 15 | TRBV30 | CAWSVQTSGGASLFF
TRBJ2-4 | 15 | TRBV2 | CASSETGGTKNIQYF
TRBJ2-7 | 14 | TRBV5-6 | CASSSGQGAYEQYF
TRBJ2-7 | 13 | TRBV11-3 | CASSRGQGHEQYF
TRBJ1-1 | 12 | TRBV7-2 | CASIPWATEAFF
TRBJ1-4 | 14 | TRBV30 | CACGPGRANEKLFF
TRBJ2-7 | 16 | TRBV18 | CASSHIMPKRDYEQYF
TRBJ1-5 | 15 | TRBV30 | CAWTVGGRSNQPQHF
TRBJ1-1 | 13 | TRBV25-1 | CASSNRDSTEAFF
TRBJ1-1 | 16 | TRBV7-2 | CASTKVGGRWDTEAFF
TRBJ1-2 | 13 | TRBV5-6 | CASSLGQGEGYTF
TRBJ1-2 | 16 | TRBV18 | CASSPYGPTANYGYTF
TRBJ1-5 | 13 | TRBV6-5 | CASSPGGNQPQHF
TRBJ2-7 | 15 | TRBV5-1 | CASSSDSGPSYEQYF
TRBJ2-2 | 16 | TRBV5-1 | CASSPRGGAGTGELFF
TRBJ1-5 | 13 | TRBV15 | CATSRGGDIAQHF
TRBJ1-4 | 15 | TRBV4-1 | CASSQGQGQREKLFF
TRBJ2-3 | 17 | TRBV4-1 | CASSQDPAFSSTDTQYF
TRBJ1-4 | 14 | TRBV5-1 | CASSSSLAGEKLFF
TRBJ2-7 | 15 | TRBV19 | CASRPGTGSSYEQYF
TRBJ2-2 | 12 | TRBV6-6 | CASRLGPGELFF
TRBJ1-5 | 17 | TRBV19 | CASQKGADRGANQPQHF
TRBJ2-3 | 11 | TRBV11-2 | CASSATDTQYF
TRBJ2-7 | 16 | TRBV5-1 | CASGTGLAGGSYEQYF
TRBJ2-1 | 15 | TRBV6-5 | CASSPGTRIYNEQFF
TRBJ2-5 | 11 | TRBV6-1 | CASRAGDSQYF
TRBJ2-1 | 13 | TRBV7-9 | CASSLSGGSSQFF
TRBJ2-5 | 14 | TRBV4-3 | CASSQVGGWETQYF
TRBJ1-2 | 15 | TRBV21-1 | CASSIGQGAPYGYTF
TRBJ2-4 | 14 | TRBV4-1 | CASSQIDLKNIQYF
TRBJ2-7 | 16 | TRBV6-5 | CASSYSRVRWGYEQYF
TRBJ1-5 | 17 | TRBV7-2 | CASSLIFGTGGGQPQHF
TRBJ2-4 | 17 | TRBV18 | CASSPPGARRTKNIQYF
TRBJ2-2 | 11 | TRBV5-5 | CASSRSEELFF
TRBJ1-6 | 15 | TRBV19 | CASRRTENSNSPLHF
TRBJ1-2 | 13 | TRBV6-6 | CASSGRTDYGYTF
TRBJ2-7 | 13 | TRBV9 | CASTPGLAGEQYF
TRBJ2-3 | 15 | TRBV29-1 | CSVEVIGLGTDTQYF
TRBJ2-3 | 15 | TRBV5-8 | CASSLEAFDTDTQYF